The 12 T cell receptor beta chains given below trace back to one sample, sequenced in a study of T cells expressing NK-cell markers. TCRdb reprocessed the 5' RACE reads, with one entry per CDR3 protein and no DNA. Its listing shows about 450,000 distinct CDR3 sequences. The sequencing input was blood T cells: a sorted CD56 or NKG2C T cell subset, CD4+ or CD8+ T cells, or bulk PBMC T cells (not recorded which). The receptors here all came from a woman between 18 and 70 years old in good health.

The chain uses TRBV2 and TRBJ2-1; the TCRdb D gene call, TRBD1, has no DNA to confirm it. CDR1 and CDR2 (germline): SNHLY, FYNNEI. CDR3 length: 16 amino acids. CDR3 loop: CASSESEDRGYNEQFF.

The rearrangement links TRBV20-1 to TRBJ1-2; the D gene TCRdb calls, TRBD1, cannot be checked with no DNA. The CDR3 is 14 residues long. In germline, CDR1 is DFQATT, CDR2 SNEGSKA (reference sequence). The CDR3 here is CSARPGTGNYGYTF.

The chain couples TRBV7-6 to TRBJ2-1; TCRdb's D gene call, TRBD2, goes unchecked for lack of DNA. Germline V gene data show CDR1 as SGHVS and CDR2 as FNYEAQ. CDR3 length: 14 amino acids. The CDR3 region is CASSYGTSYNEQFF.

J is TRBJ2-7 and V is TRBV6-2 or TRBV6-3; the TCRdb call, TRBD2, lacks DNA for checking. The CDR3 is 15 amino acids. The germline gives CDR1 MNHEY, CDR2 SVGEGT. This CDR3 is CASTFRLARPYEQYF.

The CDR3 reads CASSVVATLDSDYGYTF. J is TRBJ1-2 and V is TRBV9. CDR3 length: 17 amino acids. Germline CDR1 reads SGDLS; CDR2 reads YYNGEE.

The gene calls are TRBV7-2 and TRBJ2-6; the D call of TRBD1 rests on TCRdb alone, since no DNA is present to check it. In germline, CDR1 is SGHTA, CDR2 FQGNSA. The CDR3 is 16 residues long. Here the CDR3 reads CASSTRTGSGANVLTF.

This chain joins TRBV20-1 and TRBJ2-3; TCRdb outputs TRBD2, but without DNA this stays unchecked. This CDR3 contains 13 residues. Germline V gene data show CDR1 as DFQATT and CDR2 as SNEGSKA (reference sequence). This chain's CDR3 is CSATSGRADTQYF.

The rearrangement uses TRBV6-1 and TRBJ2-1; TCRdb calls TRBD2, which cannot be checked without DNA. Germline CDR1 MNHNS, CDR2 SASEGT. The length of the CDR3 is 14 residues. CDR3 protein: CAGAPRQYYNEQFF.

The V and J genes are TRBV4-2 and TRBJ2-3; checking the TCRdb D call of TRBD2 is not possible without DNA. The CDR3 is made up of 15 amino acids. CDR1 and CDR2 from the germline V gene are LGHNA and YNFKEQ. This CDR3 is CASSQGEGGPDTQYF.

This chain joins TRBV27 and TRBJ2-3; TCRdb's D call, TRBD1, is unchecked because there is no DNA. Per the germline V gene, CDR1 is MNHEY and CDR2 is SMNVEV (reference sequence). This CDR3 region has 14 residues. CDR3 in amino acids: CASSFWGAADTQYF.

Here the CDR3 reads CASSLVVRPNTGELFF. V is TRBV7-9 and J is TRBJ2-2; as DNA is missing, the TRBD2 call by TCRdb cannot be tested. The CDR3 loop spans 16 amino acids. In germline, CDR1 is SEHNR, CDR2 FQNEAQ (reference sequence).

This sequence joins TRBV29-1 and TRBJ2-7; TCRdb's D call, TRBD1, is unchecked because there is no DNA. The CDR3 covers 14 residues. CDR1 and CDR2 (germline): SQVTM, ANQGSEA. CDR3 region: CSAQGGAEYYEQYF.